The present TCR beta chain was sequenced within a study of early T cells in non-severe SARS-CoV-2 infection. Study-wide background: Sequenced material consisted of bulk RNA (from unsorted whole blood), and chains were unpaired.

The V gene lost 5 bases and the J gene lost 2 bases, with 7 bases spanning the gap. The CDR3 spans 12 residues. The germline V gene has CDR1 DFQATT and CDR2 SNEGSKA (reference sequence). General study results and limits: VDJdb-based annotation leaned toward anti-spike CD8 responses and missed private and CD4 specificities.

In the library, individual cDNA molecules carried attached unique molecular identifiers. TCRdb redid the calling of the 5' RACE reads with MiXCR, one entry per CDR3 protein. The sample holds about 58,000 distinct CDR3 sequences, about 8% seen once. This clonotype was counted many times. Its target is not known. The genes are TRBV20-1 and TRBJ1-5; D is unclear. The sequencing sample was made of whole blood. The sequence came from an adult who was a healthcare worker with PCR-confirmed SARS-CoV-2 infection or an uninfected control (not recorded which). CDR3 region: CSARMGNQPQHF. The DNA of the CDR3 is TGCAGTGCTCGGATGGGCAATCAGCCCCAGCATTTT.